This entry concerns a single T cell receptor beta chain. These data belong to a study of shared T cell receptors in the human thymus. The CDR3 consists of 16 residues. Trimming removed 4 bases from V and 1 base from J, with 14 bases in between. Sequencing used immunoSEQ multiplex PCR; TCRdb keeps in-frame clones, though not all of them. Altogether about 710,000 clones are present, roughly 86% being singletons, with the ten largest covering roughly 0.0086%. The same data also went into a second study, on human thymus T cells. That work contributes: Highly overlapping thymic repertoires among unrelated individuals were reported in related research.

The chain joins TRBV23-1 to TRBJ1-5; weak D call: TRBD1 (5 bases). TRBV23-1 is identified as an open reading frame with a role that is uncertain. The source of this sequence is a boy under two years old with a congenital heart defect. Sequenced: thymocytes. The DNA for the CDR3 is TGCGCCAGCAGTCCATGCAGGGTGTTAAGCAATCAGCCCCAGCATTTT. Translation: CASSPCRVLSNQPQHF.